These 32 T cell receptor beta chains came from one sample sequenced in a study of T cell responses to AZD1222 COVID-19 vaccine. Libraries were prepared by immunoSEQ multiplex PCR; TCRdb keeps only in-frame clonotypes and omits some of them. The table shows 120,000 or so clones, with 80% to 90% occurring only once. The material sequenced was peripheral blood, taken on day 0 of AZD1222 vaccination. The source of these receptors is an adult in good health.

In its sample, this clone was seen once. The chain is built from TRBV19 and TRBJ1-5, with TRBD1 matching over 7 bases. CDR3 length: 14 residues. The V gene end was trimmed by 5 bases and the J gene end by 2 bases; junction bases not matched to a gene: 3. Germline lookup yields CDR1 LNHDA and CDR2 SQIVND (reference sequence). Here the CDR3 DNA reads TGTGCCAGTAGTCCTCAGGGGGGCAATCAGCCCCAGCATTTT. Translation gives CASSPQGGNQPQHF.

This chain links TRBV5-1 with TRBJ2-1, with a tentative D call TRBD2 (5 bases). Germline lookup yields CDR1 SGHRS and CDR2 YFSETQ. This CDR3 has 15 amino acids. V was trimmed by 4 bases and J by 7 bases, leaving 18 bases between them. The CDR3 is CASSLAEEASNEQFF. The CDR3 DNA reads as TGCGCCAGCAGCCTAGCAGAGGAGGCGAGTAATGAGCAGTTCTTC. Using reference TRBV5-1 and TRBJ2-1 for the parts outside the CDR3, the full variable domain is KAGVTQTPRYLIKTRGQQVTLSCSPISGHRSVSWYQQTPGQGLQFLFEYFSETQRNKGNFPGRFSGRQFSNSRSEMNVSTLELGDSALYLCASSLAEEASNEQFFGPGTRLTVL.

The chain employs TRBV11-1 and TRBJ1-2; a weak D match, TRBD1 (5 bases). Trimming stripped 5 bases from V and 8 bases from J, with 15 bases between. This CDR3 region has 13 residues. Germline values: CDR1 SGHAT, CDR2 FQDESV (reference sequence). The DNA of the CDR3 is TGTGCCAGCAGCGCCTCCGGGACGAAGGGCTACACCTTC. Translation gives CASSASGTKGYTF.

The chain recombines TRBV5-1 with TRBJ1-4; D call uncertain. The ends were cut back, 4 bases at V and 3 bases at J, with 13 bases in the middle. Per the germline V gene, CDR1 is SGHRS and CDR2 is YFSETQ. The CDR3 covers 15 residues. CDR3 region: CASSQRESANEKLFF. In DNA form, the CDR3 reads TGCGCCAGCAGCCAGAGGGAGTCGGCTAATGAAAAACTGTTTTTT.

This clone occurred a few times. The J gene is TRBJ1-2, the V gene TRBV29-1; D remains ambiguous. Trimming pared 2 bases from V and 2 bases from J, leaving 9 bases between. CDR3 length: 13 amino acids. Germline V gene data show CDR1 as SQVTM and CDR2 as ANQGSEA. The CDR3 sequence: CSVERRQNYGYTF. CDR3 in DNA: TGCAGCGTTGAACGCCGGCAAAACTATGGCTACACCTTC.

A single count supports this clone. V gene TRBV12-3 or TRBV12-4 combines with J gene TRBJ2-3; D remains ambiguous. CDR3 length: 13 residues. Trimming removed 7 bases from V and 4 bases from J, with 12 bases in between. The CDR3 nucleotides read TGTGCCAGCATTCCCCCCGGGTCAGATACGCAGTATTTT. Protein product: CASIPPGSDTQYF.

The CDR3 bases are TGTGCCTCTCGCCGGGACACAGACTATGGCTACACCTTC. It yields the protein CASRRDTDYGYTF. The chain employs TRBV7-9 and TRBJ1-2; D is possibly TRBD1 (6 bases). This CDR3 has 13 amino acids. Trimming removed 11 bases from V and 3 bases from J, with 16 bases in between. Germline lookup yields CDR1 SEHNR and CDR2 FQNEAQ (reference sequence).

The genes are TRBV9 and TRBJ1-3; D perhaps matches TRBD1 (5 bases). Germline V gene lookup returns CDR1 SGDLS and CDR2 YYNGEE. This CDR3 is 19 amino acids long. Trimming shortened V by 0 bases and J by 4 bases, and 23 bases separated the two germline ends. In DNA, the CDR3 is TGTGCCAGCAGCGTAGCCCCAGGGACCTTAAAGAACGAAGGAAACACCATATATTTT. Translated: CASSVAPGTLKNEGNTIYF.

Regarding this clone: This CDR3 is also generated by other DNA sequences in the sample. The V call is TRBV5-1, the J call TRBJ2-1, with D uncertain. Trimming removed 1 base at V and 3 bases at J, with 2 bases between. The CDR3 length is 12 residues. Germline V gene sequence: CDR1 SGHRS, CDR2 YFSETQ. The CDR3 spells CASSLNYNEQFF. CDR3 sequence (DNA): TGCGCCAGCAGCTTGAACTACAATGAGCAGTTCTTC.

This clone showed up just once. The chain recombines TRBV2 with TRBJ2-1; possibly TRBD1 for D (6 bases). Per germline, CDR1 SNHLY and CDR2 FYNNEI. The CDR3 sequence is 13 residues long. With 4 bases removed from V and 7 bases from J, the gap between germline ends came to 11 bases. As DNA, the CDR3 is TGTGCCAGCAGTGTACAGGGAAGGAATGAGCAGTTCTTC. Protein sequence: CASSVQGRNEQFF.

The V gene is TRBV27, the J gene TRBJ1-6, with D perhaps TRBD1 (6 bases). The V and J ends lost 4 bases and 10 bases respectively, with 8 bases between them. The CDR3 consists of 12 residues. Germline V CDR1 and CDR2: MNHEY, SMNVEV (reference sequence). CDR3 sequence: CASSWGRSPLHF. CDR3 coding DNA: TGTGCCAGCAGTTGGGGGCGCTCACCCCTCCACTTT.

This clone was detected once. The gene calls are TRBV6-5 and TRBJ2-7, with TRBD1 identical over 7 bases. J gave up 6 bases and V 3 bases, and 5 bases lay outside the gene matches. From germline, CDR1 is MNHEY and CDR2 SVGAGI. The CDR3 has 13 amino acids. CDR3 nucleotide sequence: TGTGCCAGCAGTTATACAGGGGCCGGCGAGCAGTACTTC. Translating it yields CASSYTGAGEQYF.

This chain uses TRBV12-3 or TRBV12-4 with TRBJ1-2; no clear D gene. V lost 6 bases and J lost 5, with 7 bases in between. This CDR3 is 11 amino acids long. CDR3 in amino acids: CASSSYYGYTF. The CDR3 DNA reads TGTGCCAGCAGCTCTTATTATGGCTACACCTTC.

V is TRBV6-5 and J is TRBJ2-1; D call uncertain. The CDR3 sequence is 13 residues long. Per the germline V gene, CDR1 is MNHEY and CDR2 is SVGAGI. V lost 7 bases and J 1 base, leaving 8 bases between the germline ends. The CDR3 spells CASKPHSYNEQFF. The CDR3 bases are TGTGCCAGCAAGCCTCATTCCTACAATGAGCAGTTCTTC.

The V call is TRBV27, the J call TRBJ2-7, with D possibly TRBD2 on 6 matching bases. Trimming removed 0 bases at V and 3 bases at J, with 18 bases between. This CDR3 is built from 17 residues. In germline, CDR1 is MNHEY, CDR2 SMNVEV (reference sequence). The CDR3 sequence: CASSLSSGGTPGYEQYF. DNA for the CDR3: TGTGCCAGCAGTTTATCGAGTGGGGGGACCCCAGGCTACGAGCAGTACTTC.

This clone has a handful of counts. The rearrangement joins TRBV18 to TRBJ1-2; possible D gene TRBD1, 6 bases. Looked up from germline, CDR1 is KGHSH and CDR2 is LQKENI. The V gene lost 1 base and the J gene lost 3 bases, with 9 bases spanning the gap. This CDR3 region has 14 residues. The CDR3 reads CASSPRGLDYGYTF. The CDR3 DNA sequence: TGTGCCAGCTCACCACGGGGGCTGGACTATGGCTACACCTTC. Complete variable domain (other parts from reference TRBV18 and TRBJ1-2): NAGVMQNPRHLVRRRGQEARLRCSPMKGHSHVYWYRQLPEEGLKFMVYLQKENIIDESGMPKERFSAEFPKEGPSILRIQQVVRGDSAAYFCASSPRGLDYGYTFGSGTRLTVV.

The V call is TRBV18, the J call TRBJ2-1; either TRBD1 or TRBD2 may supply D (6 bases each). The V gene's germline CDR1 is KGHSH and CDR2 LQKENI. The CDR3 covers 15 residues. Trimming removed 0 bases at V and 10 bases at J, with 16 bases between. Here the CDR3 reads CASSPPGLGASEQFF. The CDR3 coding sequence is TGTGCCAGCTCACCACCGGGACTGGGGGCCAGCGAGCAGTTCTTC.

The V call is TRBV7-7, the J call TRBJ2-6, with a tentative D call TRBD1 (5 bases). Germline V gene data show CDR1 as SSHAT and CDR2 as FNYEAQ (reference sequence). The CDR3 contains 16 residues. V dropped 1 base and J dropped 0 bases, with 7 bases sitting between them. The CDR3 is CASSLGQNSGANVLTF. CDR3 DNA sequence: TGTGCCAGCAGCTTAGGACAGAACTCTGGGGCCAACGTCCTGACTTTC. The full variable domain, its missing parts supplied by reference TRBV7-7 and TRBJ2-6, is GAGVSQSPRYKVTKRGQDVTLRCDPISSHATLYWYQQALGQGPEFLTYFNYEAQPDKSGLPSDRFSAERPEGSISTLTIQRTEQRDSAMYRCASSLGQNSGANVLTFGAGSRLTVL.

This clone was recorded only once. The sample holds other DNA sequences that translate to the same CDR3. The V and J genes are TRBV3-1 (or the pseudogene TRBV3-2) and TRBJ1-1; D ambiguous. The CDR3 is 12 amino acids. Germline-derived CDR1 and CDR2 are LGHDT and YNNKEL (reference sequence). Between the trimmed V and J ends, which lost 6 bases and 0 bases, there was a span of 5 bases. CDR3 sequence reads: CASSRVNTEAFF. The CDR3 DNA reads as TGTGCCAGCAGTCGGGTGAACACTGAAGCTTTCTTT.

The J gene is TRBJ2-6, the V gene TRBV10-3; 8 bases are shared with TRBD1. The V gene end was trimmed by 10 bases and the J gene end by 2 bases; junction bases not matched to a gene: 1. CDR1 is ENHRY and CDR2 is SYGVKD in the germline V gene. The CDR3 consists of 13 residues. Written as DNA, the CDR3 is TGTGCCACAGGGGGCGCTGGGGCCAACGTCCTGACTTTC. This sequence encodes CATGGAGANVLTF.

The CDR3 region has the DNA TGTGCCAGCAGCTTGAGGGCAGACACCGGGGAGCTGTTTTTT. Translated, it gives CASSLRADTGELFF. The chain has TRBV5-4 and TRBJ2-2; D gene unclear. Germline V gives CDR1 SGHNT, CDR2 YYREEE (reference sequence). The CDR3 has 14 amino acids. Between the trimmed V and J ends, which lost 1 base and 3 bases, there was a span of 7 bases.

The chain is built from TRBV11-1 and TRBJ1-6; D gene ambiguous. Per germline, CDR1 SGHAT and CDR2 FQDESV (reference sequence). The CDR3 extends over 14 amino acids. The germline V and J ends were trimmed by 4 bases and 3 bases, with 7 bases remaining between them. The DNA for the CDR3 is TGTGCCAGCAGCTCCGGGAGCTATAATTCACCCCTCCACTTT. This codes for CASSSGSYNSPLHF.

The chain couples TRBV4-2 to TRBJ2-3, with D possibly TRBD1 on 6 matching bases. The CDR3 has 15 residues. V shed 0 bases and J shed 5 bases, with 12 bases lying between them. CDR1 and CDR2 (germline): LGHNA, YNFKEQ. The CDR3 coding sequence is TGTGCCAGCAGCCAAGAGATAGGGGGATTAGATACGCAGTATTTT. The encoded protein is CASSQEIGGLDTQYF.

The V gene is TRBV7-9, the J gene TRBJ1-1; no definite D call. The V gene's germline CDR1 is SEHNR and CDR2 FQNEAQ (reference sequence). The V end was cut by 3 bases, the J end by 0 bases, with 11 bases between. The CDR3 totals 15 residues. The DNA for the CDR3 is TGTGCCAGCAGCTTCTTACAGACTATGAACACTGAAGCTTTCTTT. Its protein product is CASSFLQTMNTEAFF.

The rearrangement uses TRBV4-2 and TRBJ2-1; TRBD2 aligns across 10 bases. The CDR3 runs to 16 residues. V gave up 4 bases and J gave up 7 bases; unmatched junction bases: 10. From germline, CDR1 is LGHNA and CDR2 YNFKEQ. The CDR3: CASSPRAGGRGNEQFF. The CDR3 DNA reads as TGTGCCAGCAGCCCCAGAGCGGGGGGGCGGGGTAATGAGCAGTTCTTC.

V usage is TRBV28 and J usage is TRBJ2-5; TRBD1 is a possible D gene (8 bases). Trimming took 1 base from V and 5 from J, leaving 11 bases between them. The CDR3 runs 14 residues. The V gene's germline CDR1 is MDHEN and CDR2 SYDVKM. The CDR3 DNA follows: TGTGCCAGCAGTTTATTACAGGGGGGGGAGACCCAGTACTTC. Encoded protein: CASSLLQGGETQYF.

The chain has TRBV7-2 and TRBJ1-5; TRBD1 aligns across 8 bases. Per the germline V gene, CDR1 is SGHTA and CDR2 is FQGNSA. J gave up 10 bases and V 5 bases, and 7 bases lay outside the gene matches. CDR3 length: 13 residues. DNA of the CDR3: TGTGCCAGCAGCCCAGACAGGGGAGGACCCCAGCATTTT. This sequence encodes CASSPDRGGPQHF.

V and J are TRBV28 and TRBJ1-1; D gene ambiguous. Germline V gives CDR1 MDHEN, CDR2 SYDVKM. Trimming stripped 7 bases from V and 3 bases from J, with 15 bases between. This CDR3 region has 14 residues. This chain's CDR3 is CASTRPAAYTEAFF. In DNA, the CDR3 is TGTGCCAGCACCCGTCCGGCAGCCTACACTGAAGCTTTCTTT.

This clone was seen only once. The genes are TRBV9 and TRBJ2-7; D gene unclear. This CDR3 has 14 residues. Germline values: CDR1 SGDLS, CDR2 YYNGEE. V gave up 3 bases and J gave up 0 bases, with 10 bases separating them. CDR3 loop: CASSAGGSSYEQYF. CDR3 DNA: TGTGCCAGCAGCGCGGGCGGAAGCTCCTACGAGCAGTACTTC.

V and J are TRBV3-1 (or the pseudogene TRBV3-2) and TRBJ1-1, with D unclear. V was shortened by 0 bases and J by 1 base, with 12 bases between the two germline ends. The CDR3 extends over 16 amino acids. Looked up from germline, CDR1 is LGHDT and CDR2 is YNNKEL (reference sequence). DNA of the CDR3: TGTGCCAGCAGCCAAGATTGGCGGGGAACGAACACTGAAGCTTTCTTT. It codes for CASSQDWRGTNTEAFF.

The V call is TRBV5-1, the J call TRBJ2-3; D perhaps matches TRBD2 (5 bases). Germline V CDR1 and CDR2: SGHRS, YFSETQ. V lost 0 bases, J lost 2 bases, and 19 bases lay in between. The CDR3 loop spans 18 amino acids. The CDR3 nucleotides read TGCGCCAGCAGCTTGGGAACCCATAGCGATCTTCACACAGATACGCAGTATTTT. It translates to CASSLGTHSDLHTDTQYF.

CDR3 DNA sequence: TGTGCCACCAGCAGAGGGGTAAGGGGCGAGAACACTGAAGCTTTCTTT. Translating gives CATSRGVRGENTEAFF. The chain links TRBV15 to TRBJ1-1; maybe TRBD1 (5 bases). Germline V gene lookup returns CDR1 LNHNV and CDR2 YYDKDF (reference sequence). Trimming shortened V by 1 base and J by 1 base, and 13 bases separated the two germline ends. The CDR3 is 16 amino acids.